The 13 T cell receptor beta chains reported below all come from one sample, sequenced in a study of OX40 agonist ivuxolimab in advanced cancers. The repertoire was sequenced with immunoSEQ multiplex PCR; TCRdb's copy has only in-frame clones and lacks some. The sample yields 15,000 to 20,000 clones, about 88% seen once. The source material was CD4+ or CD8+ T cells sorted from blood, sampled in a trial of the OX40 agonist ivuxolimab. These receptors came from an adult with an advanced solid tumor such as melanoma, head and neck, liver or kidney cancer.

This chain joins TRBV4-1 and TRBJ2-2, with D perhaps being TRBD1 or TRBD2 (5 bases each). The CDR3 covers 17 residues. V was shortened by 3 bases and J by 4 bases, with 18 bases between the two germline ends. Per germline, CDR1 MGHRA and CDR2 YSYEKL. The CDR3 is CASSHPRGDRGTGELFF. Here the CDR3 DNA reads TGCGCCAGCAGCCATCCCAGAGGGGACCGGGGCACCGGGGAGCTGTTTTTT.

V and J are TRBV9 and TRBJ1-3; D gene uncertain. Trimming pared 0 bases from V and 3 bases from J, leaving 7 bases between. The CDR3 totals 14 residues. CDR1 is SGDLS, CDR2 YYNGEE, per germline. DNA of the CDR3: TGTGCCAGCAGCGTAGATCAGATTGGAAACACCATATATTTT. Its translation is CASSVDQIGNTIYF. Variable domain in full (rest from reference TRBV9 and TRBJ1-3): DSGVTQTPKHLITATGQRVTLRCSPRSGDLSVYWYQQSLDQGLQFLIQYYNGEERAKGNILERFSAQQFPDLHSELNLSSLELGDSALYFCASSVDQIGNTIYFGEGSWLTVV.

The chain joins TRBV10-3 to TRBJ2-3; the D gene is possibly TRBD1 (6 bases). The CDR3 totals 19 residues. Germline CDR1 ENHRY, CDR2 SYGVKD. Deletions cut 1 base from V and 0 bases from J, with 20 bases between. CDR3 loop: CAISELGRNRVGSTDTQYF. The DNA for the CDR3 is TGTGCCATCAGTGAGTTAGGTAGGAACAGGGTCGGGAGCACAGATACGCAGTATTTT.

This chain uses TRBV6-1 with TRBJ1-1, with D unclear. Per the germline V gene, CDR1 is MNHNS and CDR2 is SASEGT. Trimming left V 4 bases short and J 0 bases short, with 6 bases between. The CDR3 is 13 residues long. CDR3: CASSVTLNTEAFF. Written as DNA, the CDR3 is TGTGCCAGCAGTGTGACATTGAACACTGAAGCTTTCTTT.

V and J are TRBV7-9 and TRBJ1-2, with D possibly being TRBD1 (6 bases). The germline V and J ends were trimmed by 3 bases and 4 bases, with 9 bases remaining between them. CDR1 is SEHNR and CDR2 is FQNEAQ in the germline V gene (reference sequence). The CDR3 is made up of 13 amino acids. The CDR3 coding sequence is TGTGCCAGCAGCTTTGGACAGCTCTATGGCTACACCTTC. It is translated as CASSFGQLYGYTF.

This clone was recorded only once. V and J are TRBV5-1 and TRBJ2-1, with 12 bases matching TRBD2. This CDR3 comprises 16 residues. CDR1 SGHRS and CDR2 YFSETQ come from the germline V gene. V lost 3 bases and J lost 7; bases outside the gene matches: 8. The CDR3 is CASSSALAGGGNEQFF. Here the CDR3 DNA reads TGCGCCAGCAGCTCTGCACTAGCGGGAGGAGGGAATGAGCAGTTCTTC.

The chain links TRBV7-6 to TRBJ2-5; D remains ambiguous. This CDR3 spans 11 amino acids. The V gene's germline CDR1 is SGHVS and CDR2 FNYEAQ. V was cut by 2 bases and J by 5 bases, with 3 bases left in between. The CDR3 DNA sequence: TGTGCCAGCAGCTTATCGGAGACCCAGTACTTC. This codes for CASSLSETQYF.

The chain employs TRBV11-2 and TRBJ2-3; 8 bases are shared with TRBD2. This CDR3 comprises 14 residues. Germline V gene lookup returns CDR1 SGHAT and CDR2 FQNNGV. V shed 0 bases and J 5 bases; nucleotides not matched to a gene: 1. CDR3 coding DNA: TGTGCCAGCAGCTTAGAGGCGGGGGGAGATACGCAGTATTTT. This gives the protein CASSLEAGGDTQYF.

This rearrangement joins TRBV10-3 to TRBJ1-3; 11 bases agree with TRBD1. V was clipped by 2 bases and J by 2 bases; unmatched bases: 11. The CDR3 has 19 residues. CDR1 and CDR2 (germline): ENHRY, SYGVKD. For the CDR3, the DNA is TGTGCCATCAGTGAGGCCGGGACAGGGGGAAGGGATACTGGAAACACCATATATTTT. As protein: CAISEAGTGGRDTGNTIYF.

The chain carries TRBV5-1 and TRBJ2-3, with TRBD2 matching over 12 bases. V trimming: 1 base; J trimming: 5 bases; junction bases outside the gene matches: 8. The germline V gene has CDR1 SGHRS and CDR2 YFSETQ. The CDR3 spans 17 residues. For the CDR3, the DNA is TGCGCCAGCAGCTTGTTCGGTCTAGCGGGAGGGAAAGATACGCAGTATTTT. Protein product: CASSLFGLAGGKDTQYF.

The chain uses TRBV18 and TRBJ2-4, with 7 bases identical to TRBD2. Germline-derived CDR1 and CDR2 are KGHSH and LQKENI. This CDR3 comprises 18 residues. V shed 5 bases and J 1 base; nucleotides not matched to a gene: 14. Here the CDR3 reads CASSTLVPGEGAKNIQYF. DNA of the CDR3: TGTGCCAGCTCAACCCTTGTTCCCGGGGAGGGTGCCAAAAACATTCAGTACTTC.

The V and J genes are TRBV10-2 and TRBJ1-5; no firm D call. The CDR3 contains 12 residues. Germline loops: CDR1 WSHSY, CDR2 SAAADI. Trimming removed 5 bases from V and 7 bases from J, with 9 bases in between. The CDR3 reads CASSPSGQPQHF. The CDR3 DNA reads TGCGCCAGCAGTCCTTCGGGACAGCCCCAGCATTTT.

This chain joins TRBV6-6 and TRBJ1-1; TRBD1 might be the D (5 bases). The CDR3 spans 15 residues. From germline, CDR1 is MNHNY and CDR2 SVGAGI (reference sequence). V was clipped by 4 bases and J by 5 bases, with 17 bases between them. The CDR3 protein is CASSWSGSATTEAFF. In DNA form, the CDR3 reads TGTGCCAGCAGTTGGTCAGGGTCAGCAACGACTGAAGCTTTCTTT.